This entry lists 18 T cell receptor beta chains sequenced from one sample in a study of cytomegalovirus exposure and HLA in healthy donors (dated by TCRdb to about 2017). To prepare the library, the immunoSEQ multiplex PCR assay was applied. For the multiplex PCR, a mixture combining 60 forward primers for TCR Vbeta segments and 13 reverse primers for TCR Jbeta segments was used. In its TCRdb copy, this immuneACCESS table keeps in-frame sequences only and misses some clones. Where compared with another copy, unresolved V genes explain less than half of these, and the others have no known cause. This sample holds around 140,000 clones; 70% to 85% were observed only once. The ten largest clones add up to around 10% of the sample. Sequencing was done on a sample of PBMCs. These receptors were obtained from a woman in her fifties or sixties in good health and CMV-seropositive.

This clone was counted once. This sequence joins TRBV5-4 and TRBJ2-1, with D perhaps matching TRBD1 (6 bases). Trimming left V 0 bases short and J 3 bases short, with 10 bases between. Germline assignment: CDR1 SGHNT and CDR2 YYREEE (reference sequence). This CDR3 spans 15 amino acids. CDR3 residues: CASSLAQGFYNEQFF. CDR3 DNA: TGTGCCAGCAGCTTGGCGCAGGGGTTCTACAATGAGCAGTTCTTC.

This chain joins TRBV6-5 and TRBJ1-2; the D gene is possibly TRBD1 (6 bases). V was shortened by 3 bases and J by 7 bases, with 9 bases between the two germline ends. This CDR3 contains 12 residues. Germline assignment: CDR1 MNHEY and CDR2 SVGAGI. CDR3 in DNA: TGTGCCAGCAGTTATGGCAGGGGTGGCTACACCTTC. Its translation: CASSYGRGGYTF.

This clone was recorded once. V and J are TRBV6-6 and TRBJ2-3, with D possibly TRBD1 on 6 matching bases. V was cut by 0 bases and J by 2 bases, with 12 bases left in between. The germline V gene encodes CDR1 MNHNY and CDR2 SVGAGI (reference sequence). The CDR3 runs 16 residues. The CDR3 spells CASSYSGGVSTDTQYF. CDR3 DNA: TGTGCCAGCAGTTACTCAGGGGGAGTGTCCACAGATACGCAGTATTTT.

As DNA, the CDR3 is TGTGCCAGCGCGGGACTAGCGGGAACCTACGAGCAGTACTTC. Protein sequence: CASAGLAGTYEQYF. The chain employs TRBV11-2 and TRBJ2-7, with TRBD2 matching 13 bases. Germline V CDR1 and CDR2: SGHAT, FQNNGV. The CDR3 loop spans 14 amino acids. V trimming: 8 bases; J trimming: 2 bases; junction bases outside the gene matches: 3.

CDR3 bases: TGTGCCAGCAGAGTCCCGGGACAGGGAAACGAGCAGTACTTC. Encoded protein: CASRVPGQGNEQYF. The V and J genes are TRBV28 and TRBJ2-7; TRBD1 matches 9 bases. The V gene end was trimmed by 6 bases and the J gene end by 5 bases; junction bases not matched to a gene: 8. Germline V lookup: CDR1 MDHEN, CDR2 SYDVKM. The CDR3 is made up of 14 amino acids.

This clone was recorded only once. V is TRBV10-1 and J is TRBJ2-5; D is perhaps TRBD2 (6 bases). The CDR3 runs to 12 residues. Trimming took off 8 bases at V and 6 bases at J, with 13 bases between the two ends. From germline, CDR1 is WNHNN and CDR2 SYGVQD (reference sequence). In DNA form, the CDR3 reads TGCGCCAGCGCCGCGGGGTGGCAGACCCAGTACTTC. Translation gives CASAAGWQTQYF.

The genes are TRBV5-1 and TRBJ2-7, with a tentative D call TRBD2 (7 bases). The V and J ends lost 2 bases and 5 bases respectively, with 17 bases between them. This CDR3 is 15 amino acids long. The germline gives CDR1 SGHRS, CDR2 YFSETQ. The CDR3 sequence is CASSFRGAFVDEQYF. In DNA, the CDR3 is TGCGCCAGCAGCTTTCGGGGGGCATTTGTGGACGAGCAGTACTTC.

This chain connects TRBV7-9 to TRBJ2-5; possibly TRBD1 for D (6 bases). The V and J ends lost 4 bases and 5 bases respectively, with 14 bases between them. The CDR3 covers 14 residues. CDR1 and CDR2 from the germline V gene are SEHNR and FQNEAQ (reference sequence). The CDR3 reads CASSWTVPRETQYF. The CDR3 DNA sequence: TGTGCCAGCAGCTGGACAGTCCCGAGGGAGACCCAGTACTTC. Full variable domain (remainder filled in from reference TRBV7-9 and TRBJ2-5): DTGVSQNPRHKITKRGQNVTFRCDPISEHNRLYWYRQTLGQGPEFLTYFQNEAQLEKSRLLSDRFSAERPKGSFSTLEIQRTEQGDSAMYLCASSWTVPRETQYFGPGTRLLVL.

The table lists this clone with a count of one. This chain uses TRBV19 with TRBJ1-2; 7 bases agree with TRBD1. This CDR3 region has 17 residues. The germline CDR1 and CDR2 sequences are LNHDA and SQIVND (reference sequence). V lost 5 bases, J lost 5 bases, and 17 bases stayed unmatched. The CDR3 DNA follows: TGTGCCAGTAGTTTTCAGACAGGGATGGGACGTGATTATGGCTACACCTTC. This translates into CASSFQTGMGRDYGYTF.

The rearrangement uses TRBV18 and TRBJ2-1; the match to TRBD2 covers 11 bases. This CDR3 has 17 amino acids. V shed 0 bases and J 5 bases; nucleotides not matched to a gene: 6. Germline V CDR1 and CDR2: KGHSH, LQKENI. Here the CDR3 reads CASSPPRLAGNDNEQFF. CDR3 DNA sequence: TGTGCCAGCTCACCACCGCGACTAGCGGGAAATGACAATGAGCAGTTCTTC.

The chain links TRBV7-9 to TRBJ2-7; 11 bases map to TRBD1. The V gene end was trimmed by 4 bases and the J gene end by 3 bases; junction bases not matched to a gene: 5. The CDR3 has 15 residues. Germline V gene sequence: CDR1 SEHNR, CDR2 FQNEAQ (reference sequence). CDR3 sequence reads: CASSSSGTGGYEQYF. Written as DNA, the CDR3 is TGTGCCAGCAGCTCGTCCGGGACAGGGGGCTACGAGCAGTACTTC. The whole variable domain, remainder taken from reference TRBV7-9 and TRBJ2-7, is DTGVSQNPRHKITKRGQNVTFRCDPISEHNRLYWYRQTLGQGPEFLTYFQNEAQLEKSRLLSDRFSAERPKGSFSTLEIQRTEQGDSAMYLCASSSSGTGGYEQYFGPGTRLTVT.

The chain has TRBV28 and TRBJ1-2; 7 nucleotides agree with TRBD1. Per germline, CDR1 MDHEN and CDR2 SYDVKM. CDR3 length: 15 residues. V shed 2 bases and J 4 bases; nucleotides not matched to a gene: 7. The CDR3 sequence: CASSLPGTDFYGYTF. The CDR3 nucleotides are TGTGCCAGCAGTTTACCCGGGACAGACTTCTATGGCTACACCTTC.

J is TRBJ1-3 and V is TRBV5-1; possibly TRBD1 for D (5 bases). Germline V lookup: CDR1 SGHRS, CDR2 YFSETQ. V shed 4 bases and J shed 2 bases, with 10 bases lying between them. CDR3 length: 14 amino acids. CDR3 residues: CASSPGGAGNTIYF. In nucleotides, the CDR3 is TGCGCCAGCAGCCCGGGGGGAGCTGGAAACACCATATATTTT.

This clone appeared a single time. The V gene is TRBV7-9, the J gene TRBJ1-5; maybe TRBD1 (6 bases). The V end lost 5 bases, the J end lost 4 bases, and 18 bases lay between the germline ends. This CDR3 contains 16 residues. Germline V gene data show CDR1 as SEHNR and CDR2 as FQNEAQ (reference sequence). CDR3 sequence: CASSINTGRGNQPQHF. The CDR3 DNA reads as TGTGCCAGCAGCATAAATACAGGGAGGGGGAATCAGCCCCAGCATTTT.

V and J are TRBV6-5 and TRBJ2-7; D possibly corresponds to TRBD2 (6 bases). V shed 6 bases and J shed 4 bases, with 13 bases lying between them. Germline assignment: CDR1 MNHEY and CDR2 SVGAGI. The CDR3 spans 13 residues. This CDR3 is CASRGGSVYEQYF. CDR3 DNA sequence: TGTGCCAGCAGGGGGGGATCGGTTTACGAGCAGTACTTC.

The chain's CDR3 is CASSQLLAGGPGEQFF. In DNA, the CDR3 is TGCGCCAGCAGCCAATTGCTAGCGGGAGGGCCCGGTGAGCAGTTCTTC. The rearrangement joins TRBV4-3 to TRBJ2-1; 12 bases agree with TRBD2. The junction had 8 bases not matched to a gene; V was cut back by 2 bases and J by 9 bases. Per the germline V gene, CDR1 is LGHNA and CDR2 is YSLEER. The CDR3 is made up of 16 amino acids.

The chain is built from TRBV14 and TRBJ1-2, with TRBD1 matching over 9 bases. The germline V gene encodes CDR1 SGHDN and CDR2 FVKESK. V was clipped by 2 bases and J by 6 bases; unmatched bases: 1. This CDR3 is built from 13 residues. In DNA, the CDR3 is TGTGCCAGCAGCCAAACAGGGGGCGATGGCTACACCTTC. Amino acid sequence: CASSQTGGDGYTF.

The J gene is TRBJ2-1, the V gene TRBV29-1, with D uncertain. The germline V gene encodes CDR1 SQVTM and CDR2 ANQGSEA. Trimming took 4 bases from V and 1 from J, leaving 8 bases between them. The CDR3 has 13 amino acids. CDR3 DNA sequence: TGCAGCGTTGTGGCCAGGTCCTACAATGAGCAGTTCTTC. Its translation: CSVVARSYNEQFF.